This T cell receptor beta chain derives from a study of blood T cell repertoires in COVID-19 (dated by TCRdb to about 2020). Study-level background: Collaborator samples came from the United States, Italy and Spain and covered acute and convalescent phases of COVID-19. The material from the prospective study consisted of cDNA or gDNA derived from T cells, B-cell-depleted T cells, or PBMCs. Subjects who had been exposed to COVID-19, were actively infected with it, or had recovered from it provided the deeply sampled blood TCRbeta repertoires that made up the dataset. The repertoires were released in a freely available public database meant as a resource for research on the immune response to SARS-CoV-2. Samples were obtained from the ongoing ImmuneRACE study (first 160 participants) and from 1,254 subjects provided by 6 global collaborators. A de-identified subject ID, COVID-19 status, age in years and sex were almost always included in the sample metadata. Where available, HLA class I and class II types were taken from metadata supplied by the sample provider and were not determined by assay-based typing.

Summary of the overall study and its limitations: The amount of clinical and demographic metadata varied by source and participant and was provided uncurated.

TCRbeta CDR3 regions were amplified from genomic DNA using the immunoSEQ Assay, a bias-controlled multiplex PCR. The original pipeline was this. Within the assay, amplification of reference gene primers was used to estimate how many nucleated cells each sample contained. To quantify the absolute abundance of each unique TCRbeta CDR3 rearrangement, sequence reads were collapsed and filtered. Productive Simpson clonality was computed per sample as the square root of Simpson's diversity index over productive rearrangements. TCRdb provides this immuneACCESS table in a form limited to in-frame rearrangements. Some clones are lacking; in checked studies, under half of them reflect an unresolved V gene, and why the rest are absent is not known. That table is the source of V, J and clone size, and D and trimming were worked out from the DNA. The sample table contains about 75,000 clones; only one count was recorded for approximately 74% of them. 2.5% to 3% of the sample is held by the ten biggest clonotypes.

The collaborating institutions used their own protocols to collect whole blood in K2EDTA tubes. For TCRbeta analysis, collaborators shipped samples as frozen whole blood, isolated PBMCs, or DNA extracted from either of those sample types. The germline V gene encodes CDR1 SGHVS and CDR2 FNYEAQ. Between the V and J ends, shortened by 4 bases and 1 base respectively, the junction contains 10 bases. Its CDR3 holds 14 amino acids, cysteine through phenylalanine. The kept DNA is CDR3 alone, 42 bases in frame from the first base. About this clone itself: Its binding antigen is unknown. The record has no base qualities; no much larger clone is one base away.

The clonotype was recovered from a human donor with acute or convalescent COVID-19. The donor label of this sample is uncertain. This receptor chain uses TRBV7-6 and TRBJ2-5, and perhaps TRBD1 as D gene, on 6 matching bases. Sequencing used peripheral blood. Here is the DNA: TGTGCCAGCAGCTACACAGGGATCCAAGAGACCCAGTACTTC. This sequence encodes CASSYTGIQETQYF.